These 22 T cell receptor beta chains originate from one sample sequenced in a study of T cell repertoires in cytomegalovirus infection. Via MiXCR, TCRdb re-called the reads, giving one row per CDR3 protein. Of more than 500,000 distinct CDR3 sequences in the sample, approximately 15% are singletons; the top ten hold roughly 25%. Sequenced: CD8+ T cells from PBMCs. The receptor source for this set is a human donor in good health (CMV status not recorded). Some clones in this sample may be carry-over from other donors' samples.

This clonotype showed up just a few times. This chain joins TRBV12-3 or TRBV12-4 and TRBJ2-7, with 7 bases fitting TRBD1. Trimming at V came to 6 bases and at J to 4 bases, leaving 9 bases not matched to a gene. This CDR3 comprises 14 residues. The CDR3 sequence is CASSPGGGSYEQYF. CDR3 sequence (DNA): TGTGCCAGCAGCCCAGGGGGTGGTAGTTACGAGCAGTACTTC.

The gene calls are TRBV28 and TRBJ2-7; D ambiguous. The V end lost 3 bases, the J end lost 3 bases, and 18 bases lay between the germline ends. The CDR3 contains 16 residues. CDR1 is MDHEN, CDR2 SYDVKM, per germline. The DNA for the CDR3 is TGTGCCAGCAGTTTCTACATGCATCACTCCAACTACGAGCAGTACTTC. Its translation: CASSFYMHHSNYEQYF.

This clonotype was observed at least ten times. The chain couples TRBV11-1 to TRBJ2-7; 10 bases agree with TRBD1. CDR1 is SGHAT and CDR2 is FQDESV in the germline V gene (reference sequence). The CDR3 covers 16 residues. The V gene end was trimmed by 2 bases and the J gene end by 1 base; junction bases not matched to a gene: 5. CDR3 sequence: CASSLSRTGGSYEQYF. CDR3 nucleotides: TGTGCCAGCAGCTTAAGCCGGACAGGGGGTTCCTACGAGCAGTACTTC.

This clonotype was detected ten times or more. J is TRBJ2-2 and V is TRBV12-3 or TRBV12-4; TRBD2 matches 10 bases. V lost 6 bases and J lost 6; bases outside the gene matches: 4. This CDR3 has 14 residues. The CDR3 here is CASSPSGGAGELFF. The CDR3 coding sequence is TGTGCCAGCAGCCCGAGCGGGGGGGCCGGGGAGCTGTTTTTT.

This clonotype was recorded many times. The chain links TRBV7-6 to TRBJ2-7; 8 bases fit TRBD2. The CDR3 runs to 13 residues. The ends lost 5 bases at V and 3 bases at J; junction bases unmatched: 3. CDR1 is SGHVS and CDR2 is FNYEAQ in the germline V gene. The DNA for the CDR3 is TGTGCCAGCAGCAAGCGGGAGAGCTACGAGCAGTACTTC. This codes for CASSKRESYEQYF.

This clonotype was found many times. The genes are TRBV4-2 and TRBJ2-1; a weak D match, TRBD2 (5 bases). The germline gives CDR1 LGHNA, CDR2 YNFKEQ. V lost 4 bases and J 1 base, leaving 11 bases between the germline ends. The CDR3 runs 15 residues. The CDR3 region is CASSLGLGSYNEQFF. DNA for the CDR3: TGTGCCAGCAGCCTTGGACTTGGATCCTACAATGAGCAGTTCTTC.

CDR3 residues: CASSSTSGRRYEQYF. Written as DNA, the CDR3 is TGTGCCAGCAGTTCGACTAGCGGGAGAAGGTACGAGCAGTACTTC. The chain couples TRBV2 to TRBJ2-7; 12 bases agree with TRBD2. Germline-derived CDR1 and CDR2 are SNHLY and FYNNEI. The CDR3 runs 15 residues. V shed 5 bases and J 4 bases; nucleotides not matched to a gene: 6.

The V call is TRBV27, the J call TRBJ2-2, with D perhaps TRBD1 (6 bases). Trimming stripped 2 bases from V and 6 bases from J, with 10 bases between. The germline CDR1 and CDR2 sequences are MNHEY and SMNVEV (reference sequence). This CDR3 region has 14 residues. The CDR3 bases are TGTGCCAGCAGTTTAACAGGGTATTCCGGGGAGCTGTTTTTT. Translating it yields CASSLTGYSGELFF.

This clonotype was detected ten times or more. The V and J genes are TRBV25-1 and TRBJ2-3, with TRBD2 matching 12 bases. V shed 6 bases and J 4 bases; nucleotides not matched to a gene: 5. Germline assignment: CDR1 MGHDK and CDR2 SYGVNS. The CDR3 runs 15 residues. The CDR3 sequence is CASSELAGGADTQYF. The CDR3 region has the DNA TGTGCCAGCAGCGAACTAGCGGGAGGAGCAGATACGCAGTATTTT.

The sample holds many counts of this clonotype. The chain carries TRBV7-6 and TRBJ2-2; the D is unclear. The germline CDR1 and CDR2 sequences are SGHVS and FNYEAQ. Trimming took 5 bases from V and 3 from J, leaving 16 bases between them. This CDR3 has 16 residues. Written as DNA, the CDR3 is TGTGCCAGCAGCCTCGACACCTTTAAGGACACCGGGGAGCTGTTTTTT. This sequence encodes CASSLDTFKDTGELFF.

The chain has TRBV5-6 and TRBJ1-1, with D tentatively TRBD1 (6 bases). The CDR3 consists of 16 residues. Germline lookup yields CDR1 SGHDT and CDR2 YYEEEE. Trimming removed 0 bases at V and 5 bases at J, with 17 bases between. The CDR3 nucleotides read TGTGCCAGCAGCTTGGGGTTCGGGGGGCTCGATACTGAAGCTTTCTTT. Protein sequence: CASSLGFGGLDTEAFF.

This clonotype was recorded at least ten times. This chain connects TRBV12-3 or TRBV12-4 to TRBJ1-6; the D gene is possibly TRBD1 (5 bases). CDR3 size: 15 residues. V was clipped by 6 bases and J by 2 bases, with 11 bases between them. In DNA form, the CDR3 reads TGTGCCAGCAGCCCAGGGACGGCCTATAATTCACCCCTCCACTTT. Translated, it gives CASSPGTAYNSPLHF.

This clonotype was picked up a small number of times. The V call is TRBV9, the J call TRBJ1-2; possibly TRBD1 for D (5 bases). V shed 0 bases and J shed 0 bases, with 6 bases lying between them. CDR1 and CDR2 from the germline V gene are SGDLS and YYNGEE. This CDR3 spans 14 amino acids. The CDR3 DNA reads TGTGCCAGCAGCGTAGAGGGACCTAACTATGGCTACACCTTC. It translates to CASSVEGPNYGYTF. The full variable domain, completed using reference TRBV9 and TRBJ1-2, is DSGVTQTPKHLITATGQRVTLRCSPRSGDLSVYWYQQSLDQGLQFLIQYYNGEERAKGNILERFSAQQFPDLHSELNLSSLELGDSALYFCASSVEGPNYGYTFGSGTRLTVV.

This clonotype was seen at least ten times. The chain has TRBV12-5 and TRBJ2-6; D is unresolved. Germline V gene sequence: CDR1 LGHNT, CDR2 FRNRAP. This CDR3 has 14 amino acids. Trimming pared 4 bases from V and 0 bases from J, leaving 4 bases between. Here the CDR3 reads CASGSDSGANVLTF. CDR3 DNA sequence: TGTGCTAGTGGTTCGGACTCTGGGGCCAACGTCCTGACTTTC.

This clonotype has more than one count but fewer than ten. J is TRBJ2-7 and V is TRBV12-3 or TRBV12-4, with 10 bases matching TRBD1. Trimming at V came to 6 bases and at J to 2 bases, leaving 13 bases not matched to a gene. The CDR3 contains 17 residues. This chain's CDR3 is CASSATLQTGGAYEQYF. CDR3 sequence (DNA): TGTGCCAGCAGCGCCACTCTCCAGACAGGGGGCGCCTACGAGCAGTACTTC.

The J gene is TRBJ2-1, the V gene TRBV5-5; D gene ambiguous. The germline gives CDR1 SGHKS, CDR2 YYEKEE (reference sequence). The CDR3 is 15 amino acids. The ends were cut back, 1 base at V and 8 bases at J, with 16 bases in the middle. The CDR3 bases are TGTGCCAGCAGCTTGAGATCTGGACGAGTCGATGAGCAGTTCTTC. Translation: CASSLRSGRVDEQFF.

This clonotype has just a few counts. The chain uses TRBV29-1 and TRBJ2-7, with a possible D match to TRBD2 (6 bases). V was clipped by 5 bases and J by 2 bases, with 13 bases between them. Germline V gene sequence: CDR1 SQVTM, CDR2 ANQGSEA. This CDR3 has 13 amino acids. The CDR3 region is CSVRGGLPYEQYF. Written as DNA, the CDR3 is TGCAGCGTTAGAGGCGGACTACCCTACGAGCAGTACTTC.

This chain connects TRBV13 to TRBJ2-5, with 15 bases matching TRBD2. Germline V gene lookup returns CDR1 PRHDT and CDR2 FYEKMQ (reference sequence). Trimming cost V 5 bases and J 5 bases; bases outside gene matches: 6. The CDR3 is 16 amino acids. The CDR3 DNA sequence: TGTGCCAGCAGCCCGTGGACTAGCGGGGGGGTGGAGACCCAGTACTTC. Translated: CASSPWTSGGVETQYF.

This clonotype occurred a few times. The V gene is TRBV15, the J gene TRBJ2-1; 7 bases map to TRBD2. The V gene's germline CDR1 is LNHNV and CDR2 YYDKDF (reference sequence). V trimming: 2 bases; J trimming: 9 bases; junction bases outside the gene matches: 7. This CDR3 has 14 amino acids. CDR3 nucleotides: TGTGCCACCAGCAGACTCCCGGGGAGGGGTGAGCAGTTCTTC. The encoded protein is CATSRLPGRGEQFF.

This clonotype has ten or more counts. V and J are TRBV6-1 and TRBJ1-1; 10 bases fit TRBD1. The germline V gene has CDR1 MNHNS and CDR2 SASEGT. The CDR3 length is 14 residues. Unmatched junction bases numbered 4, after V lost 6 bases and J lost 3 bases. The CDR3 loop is CASRTDRGDTEAFF. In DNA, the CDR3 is TGTGCCAGCAGAACGGACAGGGGGGACACTGAAGCTTTCTTT.

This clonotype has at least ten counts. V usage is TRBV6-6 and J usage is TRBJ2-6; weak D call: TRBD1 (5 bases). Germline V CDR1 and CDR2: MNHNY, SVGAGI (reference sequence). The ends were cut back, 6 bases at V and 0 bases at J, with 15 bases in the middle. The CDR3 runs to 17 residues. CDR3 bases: TGTGCCAGCAGACAGGCCCAAGGCGGCTCTGGGGCCAACGTCCTGACTTTC. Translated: CASRQAQGGSGANVLTF.

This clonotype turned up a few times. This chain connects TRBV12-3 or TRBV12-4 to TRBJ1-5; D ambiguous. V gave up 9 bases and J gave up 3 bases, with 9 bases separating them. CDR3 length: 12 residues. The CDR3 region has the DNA TGTGCCAGTGACAATGTCAATCAGCCCCAGCATTTT. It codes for CASDNVNQPQHF.